The entry below describes one T cell receptor beta chain. Its target is unknown. This sample was taken from a study of T cell responses to AZD1222 COVID-19 vaccine. Study-wide results and limits: Per reports, nearly half of all spike-specific TCRs target regions that are unmutated in variants. Every sample of the repertoires postdated the peak T cell response.

Sequencing was performed with immunoSEQ multiplex PCR; in TCRdb, only in-frame clones are kept and a portion is missing. This sample has more than 55,000 clones, with more than 60% found just once. Pooled in the analysis were second doses at about 4 or about 12 weeks. The input for sequencing was peripheral blood, taken 28 days after the second AZD1222 dose. This sequence was found in an adult who received the AZD1222 COVID-19 vaccine.

DNA of the CDR3: TGCGCCAGCAGCTTGTCGCAGGTCTACAATGAGCAGTTCTTC. Protein product: CASSLSQVYNEQFF. This chain connects TRBV5-1 to TRBJ2-1; no definite D call. Trimming removed 1 base at V and 3 bases at J, with 8 bases between. CDR1 is SGHRS and CDR2 is YFSETQ in the germline V gene. The CDR3 is 14 amino acids.